These 30 T cell receptor beta chains were all obtained from the same sample, sequenced in a study of regulatory T cells in long-lasting Graves disease (dated by TCRdb to the early 2020s). The intended sense of this specimen's time point label: newly diagnosed GD, antithyroid drugs for less than 3 months. RNA was extracted from PBMCs in TRIzol for both TCR sequencing and RNA sequencing. The method was multiplex PCR. TCRdb records Illumina HiSeq 4000 as the sequencer. iRepertoire HTBI primers and Arm-PCR amplification of CDR3 regions were used to construct TCR beta libraries. TCRdb reprocessing: public reads trimmed at Q25 with fastp, clones called with MiXCR, in-frame beta chains kept. Under each unique CDR3 protein, matching rows form one entry showing the most common genes and DNA. This sample comprises hundreds of thousands of distinct CDR3 sequences, 15% to 17% of them detected only once. 20% to 25% of the sample is held by the ten biggest clonotypes.

The material was peripheral blood mononuclear cells (PBMCs), obtained at new diagnosis, from a patient treated with antithyroid drugs. The receptors derive from a female donor with Graves disease.

This clonotype came up many times. The chain couples TRBV3-1 to TRBJ1-1; D uncertain. V dropped 4 bases and J dropped 9 bases, with 9 bases sitting between them. The CDR3 runs to 11 residues. Germline V gene lookup returns CDR1 LGHDT and CDR2 YNNKEL (reference sequence). Here the CDR3 reads CASSRDYQAFF. The CDR3 region has the DNA TGTGCCAGCAGCCGGGATTATCAAGCTTTCTTT.

Only a few counts were recorded for this clonotype. This chain connects TRBV10-3 to TRBJ1-1; 7 nucleotides line up with TRBD1. After removal of 7 bases from V and 5 bases from J, the junction contained 7 bases not matched to a gene. Germline CDR1 reads ENHRY; CDR2 reads SYGVKD. The CDR3 sequence is 13 residues long. This chain's CDR3 is CAIKTGQETEAFF. Here the CDR3 DNA reads TGTGCCATCAAGACAGGGCAGGAGACTGAAGCTTTCTTT.

This clonotype showed up just a few times. V gene TRBV28 combines with J gene TRBJ2-7; D unresolved. The CDR3 runs 11 residues. V lost 6 bases to trimming and J lost 7 bases, with 10 bases between them. Germline lookup yields CDR1 MDHEN and CDR2 SYDVKM. The CDR3: CASSLVWEQYF. In nucleotides, the CDR3 is TGTGCCAGCAGCCTTGTTTGGGAGCAGTACTTC.

This clonotype was counted between two and nine times. V usage is TRBV13 and J usage is TRBJ2-7; 14 nucleotides agree with TRBD2. This CDR3 is 21 amino acids long. The germline gives CDR1 PRHDT, CDR2 FYEKMQ (reference sequence). With 5 bases clipped from V and 3 bases from J, the junction kept 21 bases outside the gene matches. The CDR3 reads CASSTKETRLAGGLVHYEQYF. The CDR3 DNA reads as TGTGCCAGCAGCACAAAGGAAACCAGACTAGCGGGAGGGCTTGTCCACTACGAGCAGTACTTC.

As concerns this clonotype: A much larger clonotype is one base distant, so this may be a read error. This chain connects TRBV7-3 to TRBJ1-1; D perhaps matches TRBD1 (5 bases). Germline CDR1 reads SGHTA; CDR2 reads FQGTGA. The CDR3 sequence is 16 residues long. Between the trimmed V and J ends, which lost 5 bases and 0 bases, there was a span of 16 bases. CDR3 loop: CASSRGRGTMNTEAFF. Here the CDR3 DNA reads TGTGCCAGCAGCCGGGGTAGGGGAACAATGAACACTGAAGCTTTCTTT.

The table lists this clonotype with many counts. The CDR3 reads CASSELVIALEKETQYF. The DNA for the CDR3 is TGTGCCAGCAGTGAATTGGTCATCGCGCTAGAGAAAGAGACCCAGTACTTC. The chain couples TRBV2 to TRBJ2-5; D ambiguous. The V and J ends lost 2 bases and 3 bases respectively, with 19 bases between them. This CDR3 has 17 residues. The germline V gene has CDR1 SNHLY and CDR2 FYNNEI.

This clonotype has a count of ten or more. V is TRBV12-3 or TRBV12-4 and J is TRBJ2-1; no clear D gene. V was trimmed by 4 bases and J by 1 base, leaving 11 bases between them. The CDR3 is 15 residues long. The CDR3 sequence is CASSSTRKSYNEQFF. For the CDR3, the DNA is TGTGCCAGCAGTTCAACCCGAAAATCCTACAATGAGCAGTTCTTC.

Only a few counts were recorded for this clonotype. The J gene is TRBJ2-6, the V gene TRBV27, with D possibly being TRBD2 (5 bases). Trimming removed 2 bases at V and 0 bases at J, with 8 bases between. The CDR3 runs 16 residues. The germline V gene encodes CDR1 MNHEY and CDR2 SMNVEV (reference sequence). As DNA, the CDR3 is TGTGCCAGCAGTTTAGCGGGTGCCTCTGGGGCCAACGTCCTGACTTTC. It specifies CASSLAGASGANVLTF.

This clonotype was observed many times. The J gene is TRBJ2-7, the V gene TRBV4-1; 7 nucleotides align to TRBD1. The CDR3 sequence is 14 residues long. V lost 1 base, J lost 2 bases, and 2 bases stayed unmatched. Germline values: CDR1 MGHRA, CDR2 YSYEKL. The CDR3 region is CASSQVDRAYEQYF. CDR3 sequence (DNA): TGCGCCAGCAGCCAAGTAGACAGGGCCTACGAGCAGTACTTC.

This clonotype was seen more than once but under ten times. One junction end disagrees with the germline gene, perhaps due to a read error. The V and J genes are TRBV20-1 and TRBJ2-4, with TRBD2 identical over 13 bases. Germline V gives CDR1 DFQATT, CDR2 SNEGSKA (reference sequence). The CDR3 is 18 residues long. The CDR3 sequence is CSARRTSGRVLAKSIQYF. The CDR3 DNA reads TGCAGTGCTAGACGAACTAGCGGGAGGGTCCTAGCCAAAAGCATTCAGTACTTC.

This clonotype has at least ten counts. At one end the junction does not follow the germline gene, possibly because of a read error. J is TRBJ1-5 and V is TRBV5-1; D gene uncertain. The CDR3 runs to 13 residues. Germline CDR1 is SGHRS and CDR2 is YFSETQ. The CDR3 coding sequence is TGTGCCAGCAGCTTGGCCTCAAAACAGCCCCAGCATTTT. It yields the protein CASSLASKQPQHF.

The sample holds many counts of this clonotype. V usage is TRBV27 and J usage is TRBJ1-5; TRBD1 matches 9 bases. J lost 1 base, V lost 6 bases, and 4 bases had no gene match. The CDR3 consists of 15 residues. CDR1 and CDR2 (germline): MNHEY, SMNVEV (reference sequence). DNA of the CDR3: TGTGCCAGCAGCTTGGGACAGGGAAGCAATCAGCCCCAGCATTTT. It encodes CASSLGQGSNQPQHF.

The V and J genes are TRBV10-3 and TRBJ2-7, with D unclear. CDR3 size: 13 residues. Trimming shortened V by 0 bases and J by 4 bases, and 7 bases separated the two germline ends. Germline V lookup: CDR1 ENHRY, CDR2 SYGVKD. In nucleotides, the CDR3 is TGTGCCATCAGTGAGTCGACACAATACGAGCAGTACTTC. It yields the protein CAISESTQYEQYF.

This clonotype came up many times. V gene TRBV2 combines with J gene TRBJ2-1; TRBD2 matches at 10 bases. Germline V lookup: CDR1 SNHLY, CDR2 FYNNEI. The length of the CDR3 is 13 residues. V lost 8 bases to trimming and J lost 6 bases; unmatched junction nucleotides: 4. DNA for the CDR3: TGTGCCAGCCCGGGACTAGCGCTCAATGAGCAGTTCTTC. Residues: CASPGLALNEQFF.

As to this clonotype: A much more abundant neighbour one base away suggests this may be a read error. The chain joins TRBV10-3 to TRBJ1-1; TRBD1 is a possible D gene (6 bases). Germline V gene sequence: CDR1 ENHRY, CDR2 SYGVKD. CDR3 length: 14 residues. The CDR3 bases are TGTGCCATCAGTGAGCTGGTTGGGGGCACTGTAGCTTTCTTT. Translating it yields CAISELVGGTVAFF.

The CDR3 region is CASSYSRTRGQETQYF. The CDR3 bases are TGTGCCAGCAGTTACTCGAGAACAAGGGGGCAAGAGACCCAGTACTTC. J is TRBJ2-5 and V is TRBV6-2 or TRBV6-3, with D perhaps matching TRBD1 (6 bases). V dropped 0 bases and J dropped 2 bases, with 13 bases sitting between them. This CDR3 has 16 amino acids. The germline CDR1 and CDR2 sequences are MNHEY and SVGEGT.

This clonotype was recorded at least ten times. V gene TRBV6-2 or TRBV6-3 combines with J gene TRBJ2-1; D assignment may be TRBD1 or TRBD2 (5 bases each). V was trimmed by 8 bases and J by 4 bases, leaving 15 bases between them. This CDR3 has 14 amino acids. The V gene's germline CDR1 is MNHEY and CDR2 SVGEGT. In DNA, the CDR3 is TGTGCCAGCGAAATCGGGACCAATTACAATGAGCAGTTCTTC. As protein: CASEIGTNYNEQFF.

The rearrangement uses TRBV7-2 and TRBJ2-7; perhaps TRBD2 as D (5 bases). Per germline, CDR1 SGHTA and CDR2 FQGNSA. This CDR3 has 15 amino acids. V gave up 0 bases and J gave up 2 bases, with 11 bases separating them. As DNA, the CDR3 is TGTGCCAGCAGCTTAGCCCACGGGAAGCCCTACGAGCAGTACTTC. The encoded protein is CASSLAHGKPYEQYF. Full variable domain (remainder filled in from reference TRBV7-2 and TRBJ2-7): GAGVSQSPSNKVTEKGKDVELRCDPISGHTALYWYRQSLGQGLEFLIYFQGNSAPDKSGLPSDRFSAERTGGSVSTLTIQRTQQEDSAVYLCASSLAHGKPYEQYFGPGTRLTVT.

Ten or more counts support this clonotype. This chain uses TRBV15 with TRBJ2-3; D call uncertain. V was pared by 3 bases and J by 5 bases, with 6 bases between. The CDR3 covers 12 residues. Germline lookup yields CDR1 LNHNV and CDR2 YYDKDF (reference sequence). This CDR3 is CATSRKQDTQYF. Here the CDR3 DNA reads TGTGCCACCAGCAGGAAGCAAGATACGCAGTATTTT. Supplemented by reference TRBV15 and TRBJ2-3, the full variable domain reads DAMVIQNPRYQVTQFGKPVTLSCSQTLNHNVMYWYQQKSSQAPKLLFHYYDKDFNNEADTPDNFQSRRPNTSFCFLDIRSPGLGDTAMYLCATSRKQDTQYFGPGTRLTVL.

This clonotype was recorded at least ten times. V usage is TRBV6-4 and J usage is TRBJ1-5; no reliable D call. The CDR3 is 13 residues long. Germline CDR1 and CDR2: MRHNA and SNTAGT. Trimming pared 0 bases from V and 3 bases from J, leaving 3 bases between. This CDR3 is CASSDSSNQPQHF. In DNA form, the CDR3 reads TGTGCCAGCAGTGACTCCTCCAATCAGCCCCAGCATTTT.

This clonotype was counted between two and nine times. The J gene is TRBJ2-5, the V gene TRBV20-1; D is perhaps TRBD1 (5 bases). Trimming cost V 5 bases and J 2 bases, with 15 bases left between them. The CDR3 runs 14 residues. Per germline, CDR1 DFQATT and CDR2 SNEGSKA (reference sequence). The CDR3 here is CSADPDSDQETQYF. CDR3 coding DNA: TGCAGTGCTGACCCAGACAGTGATCAAGAGACCCAGTACTTC.

This clonotype was recorded many times. The V and J genes are TRBV3-1 and TRBJ1-2, with D maybe TRBD1 (5 bases). The germline V gene has CDR1 LGHDT and CDR2 YNNKEL (reference sequence). V lost 4 bases and J lost 0, with 9 bases in between. The CDR3 covers 14 residues. The CDR3 region is CASSPVRANYGYTF. In DNA, the CDR3 is TGTGCCAGCAGCCCTGTCAGGGCTAACTATGGCTACACCTTC.

There are many counts of this clonotype. V is TRBV12-3 or TRBV12-4 and J is TRBJ1-4, with a possible D match to TRBD1 (6 bases). There are 14 residues in the CDR3. V was pared by 0 bases and J by 7 bases, with 9 bases between. The CDR3 region is CASSLAGAIEKLFF. The CDR3 region has the DNA TGTGCCAGCAGTTTAGCGGGGGCGATTGAAAAACTGTTTTTT.

This clonotype appeared many times. V usage is TRBV6-2 or TRBV6-3 and J usage is TRBJ1-1, with no clear D. This CDR3 has 15 amino acids. The germline V gene has CDR1 MNHEY and CDR2 SVGEGT. V was trimmed by 2 bases and J by 8 bases, leaving 18 bases between them. The CDR3 loop reads CASSYTSPGGAEAFF. CDR3 nucleotides: TGTGCCAGCAGTTACACATCACCCGGAGGAGCCGAAGCTTTCTTT.

This clonotype was detected once. This chain joins TRBV7-3 and TRBJ2-1; TRBD1 might be the D (6 bases). This CDR3 contains 12 residues. V dropped 5 bases and J dropped 12 bases, with 14 bases sitting between them. Germline loops: CDR1 SGHTA, CDR2 FQGTGA. The CDR3 reads CASSRPGTPQFF. CDR3 in DNA: TGTGCCAGCAGCCGCCCCGGGACACCGCAGTTCTTC.

The chain employs TRBV4-2 and TRBJ2-3, with D possibly being TRBD1 (7 bases). Germline loops: CDR1 LGHNA, CDR2 YNFKEQ. This CDR3 is 17 amino acids long. The V and J ends lost 6 bases and 3 bases respectively, with 22 bases between them. The CDR3 here is CASSLQQGRGPTDTQYF. The DNA for the CDR3 is TGTGCCAGCAGTCTACAACAGGGGCGGGGACCTACAGATACGCAGTATTTT.

This clonotype was detected a few times. This chain links TRBV20-1 with TRBJ2-3, with D tentatively TRBD2 (7 bases). Trimming cost V 4 bases and J 6 bases, with 20 bases left between them. CDR1 DFQATT and CDR2 SNEGSKA come from the germline V gene (reference sequence). CDR3 length: 15 residues. The CDR3 reads CSAIGLGGPGDTQYF. CDR3 nucleotide sequence: TGCAGTGCTATTGGGCTGGGGGGGCCAGGGGATACGCAGTATTTT.

At least ten counts were recorded for this clonotype. The chain links TRBV7-3 to TRBJ1-2; D is perhaps TRBD1 (6 bases). The germline gives CDR1 SGHTA, CDR2 FQGTGA. The CDR3 totals 13 residues. V was shortened by 5 bases and J by 8 bases, with 15 bases between the two germline ends. This CDR3 is CASSEGGGGGYTF. CDR3 bases: TGTGCCAGCAGCGAGGGGGGCGGAGGCGGCTACACCTTC. Together with reference TRBV7-3 and TRBJ1-2, the CDR3 gives the full variable domain: GAGVSQTPSNKVTEKGKYVELRCDPISGHTALYWYRQSLGQGPEFLIYFQGTGAADDSGLPNDRFFAVRPEGSVSTLKIQRTERGDSAVYLCASSEGGGGGYTFGSGTRLTVV.

This clonotype was detected many times. The chain recombines TRBV20-1 with TRBJ2-4; D is unclear. This CDR3 has 13 amino acids. V was cut by 8 bases and J by 1 base, with 12 bases left in between. Per the germline V gene, CDR1 is DFQATT and CDR2 is SNEGSKA (reference sequence). The CDR3 region is CSYRPGAKNIQYF. The CDR3 DNA follows: TGCAGTTATAGACCCGGGGCCAAAAACATTCAGTACTTC.

This clonotype appeared many times. Here the CDR3 reads CASTLLWGVAEAFF. CDR3 DNA: TGTGCCAGCACCCTCCTATGGGGAGTAGCTGAAGCTTTCTTT. The J gene is TRBJ1-1, the V gene TRBV7-9, with no clear D. V dropped 7 bases and J dropped 6 bases, with 18 bases sitting between them. Germline V gene sequence: CDR1 SEHNR, CDR2 FQNEAQ (reference sequence). The CDR3 has 14 residues.